This TCR beta chain appears in the sequencing data of a study of neurological immune-mediated disorders (dated by TCRdb to the late 2010s). Regarding the study in general: Using UMI-based sequencing, the study compared peripheral blood TCR-beta repertoires from patients with HTLV-I-associated myelopathy (HAM/TSP), patients with multiple sclerosis, and healthy controls. Longitudinal samples, technical triplicates and paired sorted CD4+ and CD8+ T-cell subsets, alongside PBMC samples, were included among the approximately 98 TCR-beta libraries. Of the approximately 68 subjects in the cohort, about 14 were HAM/TSP patients, roughly 35 were multiple sclerosis patients, and some 20 were healthy controls.

Libraries from unsorted PBMCs were made from 2 million PBMCs kept in RNAlater at -80 degrees C until RNA extraction. Peripheral blood was subjected to Ficoll-Hypaque density gradient centrifugation to isolate PBMCs, which were then cryopreserved in liquid nitrogen. To synthesize cDNA, template-switch 5'RACE was performed with a primer carrying a 10-nucleotide random unique molecular identifier so that each TCR transcript was tagged. Every sequencing run covered 15-18 subjects and yielded more than 160 million TCR-beta sequences. The RNeasy kit was used for extraction of total RNA. The KAPA Real-time Library Amplification kit was used to amplify TCR-beta VDJ regions with primers targeting the TCR constant region and the 5'RACE anchor. A first PCR added sample indexes and Illumina adaptors, after which a second PCR increased the library yield. After Ampure bead purification, the TCR product of roughly 650 bp was size-selected on a 2% E-gel SizeSelection system. Before pooling, library quality was assessed on a Bioanalyzer, concentration was determined with Qubit, and library quantification was performed with the Kapa Library Quantification kit. Libraries were sequenced paired-end 2 x 150 bp on an Illumina HiSeq 2500. To increase sequence diversity, roughly 24-32% phiX was spiked into each library pool. Regarding the original processing steps: The quality-filtered reads were processed with the UMI-based MiGEC pipeline, whose error correction step removed more than 80% of the raw TCR sequences. VDJ genes were aligned to IMGT germline references, and clonotypes were defined by unique CDR3 amino acid sequence plus V-J genes. Clonal expansion, Shannon diversity and CDR3 relatedness (CalcPairwiseDistances, ClusterSamples) were evaluated with VDJtools, and phylogenetic trees were built with CLCbio workbench. A clone was classed as expanded if it had 8 or more unique UMIs, a cutoff based on coefficient-of-variation modelling across technical triplicates. TCRdb reworked the public reads: Q25 trimming with fastp, MiXCR clone assembly, productive beta chains retained. CDR3 protein sequences are deduplicated, and each keeps its most common genes and DNA. Here the V and J calls rest on TCRdb's processing, not on the authors' analysis. In all, the sample holds roughly 36,000 distinct CDR3 sequences, and roughly 14% of those were seen once. The ten top clones hold more than 20% of the sample.

This clonotype was counted between two and nine times. Its antigen remains unidentified. A much larger clone differs from this one at a single base, so this may be a read error. Summary of the overall study and its limitations: The highest TCR clonal expansion was observed in HAM/TSP patients, whereas the lowest was observed in MS patients, even when compared with healthy controls. Expanded clones from different subjects shared no identical CDR3 amino acid sequences, which suggests that TCR-beta repertoires were private in all groups.

Source material: PBMCs. The sequence was obtained from a woman in her forties or fifties with HTLV-1-associated myelopathy (HAM/TSP).

The CDR3 amino acid sequence is: CASSFRQVGHSPIHF. The DNA is as follows: TGTGCCAGCAGCTTCCGACAGGTTGGGCATTCACCCATCCACTTT. In this chain, TRBV7-2 is recombined with TRBJ1-6; TRBD1 could be the D gene, as 6 bases match. CDR1 SGHTA and CDR2 FQGNSA are derived from the germline V gene. Counted from cysteine to phenylalanine, this CDR3 has 15 amino acids. The retained sequence is limited to the CDR3, 45 bases, with the frame set at the first base.